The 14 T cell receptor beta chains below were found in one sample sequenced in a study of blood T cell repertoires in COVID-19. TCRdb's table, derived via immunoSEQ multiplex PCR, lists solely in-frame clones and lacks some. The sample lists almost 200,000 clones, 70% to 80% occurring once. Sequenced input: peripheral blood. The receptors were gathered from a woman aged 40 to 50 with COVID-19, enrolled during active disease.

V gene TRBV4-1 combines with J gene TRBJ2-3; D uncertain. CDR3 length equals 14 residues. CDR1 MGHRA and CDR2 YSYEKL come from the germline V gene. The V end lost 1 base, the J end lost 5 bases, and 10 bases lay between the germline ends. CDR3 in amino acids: CASSQGATEDTQYF. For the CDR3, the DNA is TGCGCCAGCAGCCAAGGGGCGACCGAAGATACGCAGTATTTT.

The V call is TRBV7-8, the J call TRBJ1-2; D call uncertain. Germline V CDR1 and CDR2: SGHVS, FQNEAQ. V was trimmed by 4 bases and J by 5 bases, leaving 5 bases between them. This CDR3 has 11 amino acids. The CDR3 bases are TGTGCCAGCAGCTCTTTGTATGGCTACACCTTC. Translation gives CASSSLYGYTF.

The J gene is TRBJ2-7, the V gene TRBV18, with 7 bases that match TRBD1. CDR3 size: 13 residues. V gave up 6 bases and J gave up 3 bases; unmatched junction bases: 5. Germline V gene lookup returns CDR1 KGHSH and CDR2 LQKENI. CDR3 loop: CASSQGTDYEQYF. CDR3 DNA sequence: TGTGCCAGCTCGCAGGGGACAGACTACGAGCAGTACTTC.

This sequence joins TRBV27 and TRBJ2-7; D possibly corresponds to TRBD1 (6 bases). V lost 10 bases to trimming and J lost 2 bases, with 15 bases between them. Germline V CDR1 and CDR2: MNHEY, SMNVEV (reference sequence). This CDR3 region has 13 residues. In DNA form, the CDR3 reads TGTGCCACTGCTCTCAGGGGCGCCTACGAGCAGTACTTC. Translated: CATALRGAYEQYF.

The CDR3 nucleotides are TGCGCCAGCAGCCAAGAAAGAGTGAGGCTCACTTTGGCACCGAACACTGAAGCTTTCTTT. Translation gives CASSQERVRLTLAPNTEAFF. The chain is built from TRBV4-1 and TRBJ1-1, with D hard to call. The CDR3 runs to 20 residues. Trimming removed 0 bases from V and 1 base from J, with 24 bases in between. CDR1 MGHRA and CDR2 YSYEKL come from the germline V gene.

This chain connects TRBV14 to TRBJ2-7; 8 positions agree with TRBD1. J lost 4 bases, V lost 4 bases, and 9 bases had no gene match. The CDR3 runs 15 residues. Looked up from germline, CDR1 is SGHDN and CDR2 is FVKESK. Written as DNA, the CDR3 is TGTGCCAGCAGCCCCCGCGGACAGGGACGTTACGAGCAGTACTTC. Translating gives CASSPRGQGRYEQYF.

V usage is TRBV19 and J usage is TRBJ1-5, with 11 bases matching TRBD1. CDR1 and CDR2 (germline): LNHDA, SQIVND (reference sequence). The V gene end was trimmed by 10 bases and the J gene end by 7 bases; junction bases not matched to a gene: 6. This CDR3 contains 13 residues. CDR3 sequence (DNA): TGTGCCACCGGACAGGGGGCGAGACAGCCCCAGCATTTT. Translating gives CATGQGARQPQHF.

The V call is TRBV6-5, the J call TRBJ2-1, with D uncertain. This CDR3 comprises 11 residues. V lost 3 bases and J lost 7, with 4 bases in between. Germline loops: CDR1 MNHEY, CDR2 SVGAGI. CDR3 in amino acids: CASSYENEQFF. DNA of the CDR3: TGTGCCAGCAGTTATGAGAATGAGCAGTTCTTC.

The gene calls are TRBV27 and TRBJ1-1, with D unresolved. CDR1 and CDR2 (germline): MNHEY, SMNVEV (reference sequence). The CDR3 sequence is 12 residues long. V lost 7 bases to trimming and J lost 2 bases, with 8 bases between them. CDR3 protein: CASISFNTEAFF. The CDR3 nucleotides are TGTGCCAGCATTAGTTTCAACACTGAAGCTTTCTTT.

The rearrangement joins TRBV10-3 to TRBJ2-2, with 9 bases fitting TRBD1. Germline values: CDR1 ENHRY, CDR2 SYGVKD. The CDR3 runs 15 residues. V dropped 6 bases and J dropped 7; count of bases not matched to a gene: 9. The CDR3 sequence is CAIRAGTGKNGELFF. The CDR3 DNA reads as TGTGCCATCAGGGCCGGGACAGGGAAGAACGGGGAGCTGTTTTTT.

The chain's CDR3 is CASSYSDRVSGNTIYF. The CDR3 DNA reads as TGTGCCAGCAGTTACTCGGACAGGGTCTCGGGAAACACCATATATTTT. This chain uses TRBV6-5 with TRBJ1-3; 8 bases map to TRBD1. V lost 0 bases to trimming and J lost 4 bases; unmatched junction nucleotides: 5. The CDR3 length is 16 residues. CDR1 is MNHEY and CDR2 is SVGAGI in the germline V gene.

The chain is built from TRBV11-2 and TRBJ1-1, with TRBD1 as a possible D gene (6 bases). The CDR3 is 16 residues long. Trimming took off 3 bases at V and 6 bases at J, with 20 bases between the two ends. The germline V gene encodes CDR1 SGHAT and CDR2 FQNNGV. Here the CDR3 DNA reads TGTGCCAGCAGCTTCGGAACAGGGAAGGTATACGCTGAAGCTTTCTTT. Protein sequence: CASSFGTGKVYAEAFF.

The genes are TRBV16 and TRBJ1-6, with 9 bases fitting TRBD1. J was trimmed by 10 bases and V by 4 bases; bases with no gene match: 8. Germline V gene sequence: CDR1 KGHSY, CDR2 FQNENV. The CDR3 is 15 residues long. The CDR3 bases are TGTGCCAGCAGCCCCTACTGGACAGGGGAGTCACCCCTCCACTTT. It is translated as CASSPYWTGESPLHF.

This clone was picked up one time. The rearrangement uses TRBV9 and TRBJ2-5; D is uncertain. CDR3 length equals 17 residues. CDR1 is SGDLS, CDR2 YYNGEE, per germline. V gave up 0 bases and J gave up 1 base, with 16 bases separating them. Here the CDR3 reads CASSVAGTALRQETQYF. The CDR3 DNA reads TGTGCCAGCAGCGTAGCTGGTACCGCTCTACGCCAAGAGACCCAGTACTTC.